The 4 T cell receptor beta chains below come from one sample, sequenced in a study of blood T cell repertoires in COVID-19. The method was immunoSEQ multiplex PCR; TCRdb's version includes in-frame clones alone and lacks a portion of them. The sample has around 250,000 clones; about 90% are singletons. Material for sequencing was peripheral blood. These receptors were taken from a man aged 60-69 years with acute or convalescent COVID-19.

The chain uses TRBV19 and TRBJ2-1, with a weak D call TRBD1 (5 bases). This CDR3 has 13 amino acids. From germline, CDR1 is LNHDA and CDR2 SQIVND (reference sequence). The V gene lost 6 bases and the J gene lost 5 bases, with 11 bases spanning the gap. DNA of the CDR3: TGTGCCAGTAGCCAAGGGGCTAACAATGAGCAGTTCTTC. It encodes CASSQGANNEQFF.

DNA of the CDR3: TGTGCCAGCAGGGACAGGATCAGCAATCAGCCCCAGCATTTT. Protein product: CASRDRISNQPQHF. The chain couples TRBV6-5 to TRBJ1-5, with 7 bases lining up with TRBD1. With 6 bases clipped from V and 1 base from J, the junction kept 3 bases outside the gene matches. Germline CDR1 MNHEY, CDR2 SVGAGI. The CDR3 totals 14 residues.

The CDR3 DNA sequence: TGTGCCAGCAGCGCTCCACTAGCGGGAGGGCCCTCGTACGATGAGCAGTTCTTC. Amino acids: CASSAPLAGGPSYDEQFF. The chain joins TRBV9 to TRBJ2-1; 13 positions agree with TRBD2. CDR1 and CDR2 (germline): SGDLS, YYNGEE. J gave up 8 bases and V 3 bases, and 14 bases lay outside the gene matches. The CDR3 runs 18 residues.

CDR3 region: CASSSHGQGSNQPQHF. The CDR3 nucleotides are TGTGCCAGCAGTTCGCACGGACAGGGAAGCAATCAGCCCCAGCATTTT. The chain couples TRBV28 to TRBJ1-5; 8 bases line up with TRBD1. V lost 4 bases, J lost 1 base, and 6 bases stayed unmatched. Germline V gives CDR1 MDHEN, CDR2 SYDVKM. CDR3 size: 16 residues.